The 14 T cell receptor beta chains below come from one sample, sequenced in a study of T cell repertoires in cytomegalovirus infection. TCRdb recomputed calls from the reads with MiXCR, one row per CDR3 protein. The sample lists a few hundred thousand distinct CDR3 sequences, about 30% seen once, with approximately 13% in the top ten. The sequenced sample consisted of PBMCs. These receptors originate from a human donor in good health (CMV status not recorded). Some clones in this sample may be carry-over from other donors' samples.

With respect to this clonotype: A read error may produce the germline difference seen at one junction end. This sequence joins TRBV29-1 and TRBJ1-1; D not certain. Germline loops: CDR1 SQVTM, CDR2 ANQGSEA. The CDR3 is made up of 14 amino acids. CDR3 residues: CGVEAFAGIPEAFF. Written as DNA, the CDR3 is TGCGGCGTTGAAGCTTTCGCCGGGATCCCCGAAGCTTTCTTT.

The chain has TRBV6-5 and TRBJ2-4; D assignment may be TRBD1 or TRBD2 (6 bases each). V gave up 5 bases and J gave up 12 bases, with 17 bases separating them. CDR1 and CDR2 from the germline V gene are MNHEY and SVGAGI. The CDR3 totals 13 residues. The CDR3 is CASSSLGGANQYF. DNA for the CDR3: TGTGCCAGCAGTAGCTTGGGGGGCGCAAATCAGTACTTC.

This chain connects TRBV11-3 to TRBJ2-2; the match to TRBD2 covers 9 bases. V shed 3 bases and J 13 bases; nucleotides not matched to a gene: 9. Germline V gene sequence: CDR1 SGHNT, CDR2 YENEEA. The CDR3 is made up of 14 amino acids. This CDR3 reads CASSLGLASTRLFF. In nucleotides, the CDR3 is TGTGCCAGCAGCTTGGGACTAGCTTCTACCCGGCTGTTTTTT.

This clonotype was seen more than once but under ten times. This chain connects TRBV12-3 or TRBV12-4 to TRBJ2-6; D gene uncertain. V lost 5 bases and J lost 0, with 8 bases in between. The CDR3 runs 15 residues. CDR3 in amino acids: CASSLGTSGANVLTF. The CDR3 DNA is TGTGCCAGCAGTCTTGGAACCTCTGGGGCCAACGTCCTGACTTTC.

This clonotype was seen a handful of times. The gene calls are TRBV27 and TRBJ1-2, with D perhaps TRBD1 (5 bases). Germline V gene lookup returns CDR1 MNHEY and CDR2 SMNVEV (reference sequence). V was clipped by 2 bases and J by 8 bases, with 15 bases between them. CDR3 length: 14 residues. DNA for the CDR3: TGTGCCAGCAGTTTAAGATTACAGGACCAAGGCTACACCTTC. Protein sequence: CASSLRLQDQGYTF.

The V and J genes are TRBV20-1 and TRBJ2-4; 8 bases line up with TRBD2. The CDR3 is 17 residues long. From germline, CDR1 is DFQATT and CDR2 SNEGSKA (reference sequence). With 7 bases clipped from V and 6 bases from J, the junction kept 20 bases outside the gene matches. This CDR3 is CSGLAGGFESAGNIQYF. The DNA for the CDR3 is TGCAGTGGACTGGCGGGAGGTTTCGAGTCTGCGGGAAACATTCAGTACTTC.

This clonotype showed up just a few times. The CDR3 loop reads CSARPGGFSTDTQYF. CDR3 bases: TGCAGTGCTAGACCCGGGGGTTTTAGCACAGATACGCAGTATTTT. The V call is TRBV20-1, the J call TRBJ2-3, with D maybe TRBD2 (6 bases). Germline V lookup: CDR1 DFQATT, CDR2 SNEGSKA (reference sequence). The CDR3 contains 15 residues. V was pared by 2 bases and J by 0 bases, with 12 bases between.

This clonotype has a handful of counts. The chain recombines TRBV11-3 with TRBJ2-3; D call uncertain. V lost 3 bases and J 2 bases, leaving 9 bases between the germline ends. This CDR3 comprises 14 residues. CDR1 is SGHNT and CDR2 is YENEEA in the germline V gene. The CDR3 sequence is CASSFGRITDTQYF. CDR3 sequence (DNA): TGTGCCAGCAGCTTTGGTCGGATCACAGATACGCAGTATTTT.

The CDR3 DNA reads as TGTGCCAGTAGTATTGACATCCTCTATGGCTACACCTTC. Amino acid sequence: CASSIDILYGYTF. The chain couples TRBV19 to TRBJ1-2; D gene uncertain. CDR3 length: 13 residues. Per germline, CDR1 LNHDA and CDR2 SQIVND (reference sequence). V was clipped by 3 bases and J by 4 bases, with 9 bases between them.

This clonotype showed up many times. The gene calls are TRBV7-2 and TRBJ1-3; D gene unclear. CDR3 length: 14 residues. Germline CDR1 SGHTA, CDR2 FQGNSA. V lost 5 bases and J lost 3, with 11 bases in between. The CDR3 DNA follows: TGTGCCAGCAGCCCCCCCCGGAGTGGAAACACCATATATTTT. Its translation is CASSPPRSGNTIYF.

The chain carries TRBV9 and TRBJ2-7; D might be TRBD1 (8 bases). The V end was cut by 5 bases, the J end by 3 bases, with 18 bases between. Germline assignment: CDR1 SGDLS and CDR2 YYNGEE. The CDR3 is 15 amino acids. DNA for the CDR3: TGTGCCAGCAGTTTTACGGACAGGGAGGGCTACGAGCAGTACTTC. This sequence encodes CASSFTDREGYEQYF.

The chain links TRBV20-1 to TRBJ2-1, with D hard to call. Germline V gene sequence: CDR1 DFQATT, CDR2 SNEGSKA (reference sequence). The V and J ends lost 3 bases and 0 bases respectively, with 12 bases between them. CDR3 length: 15 residues. CDR3 protein: CSASPGSDSYNEQFF. The CDR3 region has the DNA TGCAGTGCTAGTCCGGGCTCAGACTCCTACAATGAGCAGTTCTTC.

This clonotype was recorded at least ten times. The rearrangement links TRBV11-1 to TRBJ1-2; D is perhaps TRBD1 (5 bases). The germline gives CDR1 SGHAT, CDR2 FQDESV (reference sequence). The CDR3 runs 15 residues. V was trimmed by 4 bases and J by 3 bases, leaving 15 bases between them. CDR3: CASSYGTAVDYGYTF. CDR3 DNA: TGTGCCAGCAGCTATGGGACGGCCGTGGACTATGGCTACACCTTC. Using reference TRBV11-1 and TRBJ1-2 for the parts outside the CDR3, the full variable domain is EAEVAQSPRYKITEKSQAVAFWCDPISGHATLYWYRQILGQGPELLVQFQDESVVDDSQLPKDRFSAERLKGVDSTLKIQPAELGDSAMYLCASSYGTAVDYGYTFGSGTRLTVV.

In its sample, this clonotype was seen a few times. The chain uses TRBV20-1 and TRBJ2-1; D is undetermined. The V gene's germline CDR1 is DFQATT and CDR2 SNEGSKA (reference sequence). With 8 bases removed from V and 0 bases from J, the gap between germline ends came to 8 bases. The CDR3 spans 12 residues. CDR3 nucleotides: TGCAGTACTCATTCCTCCTACAATGAGCAGTTCTTC. Encoded protein: CSTHSSYNEQFF.